A single sample is the source of the 11 T cell receptor beta chains below, sequenced in a study of T cell responses to AZD1222 COVID-19 vaccine (dated by TCRdb to the early 2020s). Library prep was done by the immunoSEQ multiplex PCR assay. In its TCRdb copy, this immuneACCESS table keeps in-frame sequences only and misses some clones. Where compared with another copy, unresolved V genes explain less than half of these, and the others have no known cause. The sample has about 100,000 clones on record, more than 75% of them singletons. The ten largest clones take up 3.3% of the sample. The time point label, as the study defines it: baseline before first vaccination. This material consisted of peripheral blood, taken on day 0 of AZD1222 vaccination. The receptor set was obtained from an adult in good health.

V gene TRBV7-2 combines with J gene TRBJ2-1, with TRBD2 identical over 12 bases. V dropped 3 bases and J dropped 9; count of bases not matched to a gene: 9. CDR1 SGHTA and CDR2 FQGNSA come from the germline V gene. The CDR3 length is 16 residues. Written as DNA, the CDR3 is TGTGCCAGCAGCTTCACGTCTAGCGGGGGGGCCGGTGAGCAGTTCTTC. Translation: CASSFTSSGGAGEQFF.

This clone was counted between two and nine times. The chain has TRBV6-4 and TRBJ2-2; D may be TRBD2 (6 bases). This CDR3 region has 17 residues. Germline loops: CDR1 MRHNA, CDR2 SNTAGT. Trimming cost V 6 bases and J 4 bases, with 21 bases left between them. CDR3 in amino acids: CASSRQAASVGTGELFF. The CDR3 nucleotides are TGTGCCAGCAGCAGACAAGCTGCTAGCGTGGGCACCGGGGAGCTGTTTTTT.

This sequence joins TRBV9 and TRBJ1-2; no reliable D call. From germline, CDR1 is SGDLS and CDR2 YYNGEE. V shed 1 base and J shed 4 bases, with 14 bases lying between them. The CDR3 runs to 15 residues. The CDR3 DNA reads as TGTGCCAGCAGCGTATCTGACCACCCCCTCTATGGCTACACCTTC. Translation: CASSVSDHPLYGYTF.

The V and J genes are TRBV14 and TRBJ2-7; perhaps TRBD1 as D (5 bases). Germline CDR1 and CDR2: SGHDN and FVKESK. CDR3 length equals 13 residues. The ends were cut back, 4 bases at V and 4 bases at J, with 11 bases in the middle. CDR3 bases: TGTGCCAGCAGCCCTCAGACAGCATACGAGCAGTACTTC. Translated, it gives CASSPQTAYEQYF.

The rearrangement links TRBV29-1 to TRBJ1-1, with TRBD1 matching 8 bases. The junction had 13 bases not matched to a gene; V was cut back by 7 bases and J by 0 bases. Germline V gives CDR1 SQVTM, CDR2 ANQGSEA. The CDR3 covers 16 residues. CDR3 protein: CSALSRTGIMNTEAFF. In nucleotides, the CDR3 is TGCAGCGCGTTATCGCGGACAGGGATTATGAACACTGAAGCTTTCTTT.

V and J are TRBV6-2 or TRBV6-3 and TRBJ2-3; 9 positions agree with TRBD2. Germline values: CDR1 MNHEY, CDR2 SVGEGT. V gave up 2 bases and J gave up 1 base; unmatched junction bases: 16. CDR3 length: 20 amino acids. The CDR3 protein is CASSYGFVAGGPTRTDTQYF. Here the CDR3 DNA reads TGTGCCAGCAGTTACGGGTTTGTTGCGGGGGGGCCGACGCGCACAGATACGCAGTATTTT.

The J gene is TRBJ2-7, the V gene TRBV7-9, with 10 bases aligning to TRBD1. The germline V gene encodes CDR1 SEHNR and CDR2 FQNEAQ (reference sequence). The CDR3 is 15 residues long. Trimming took 0 bases from V and 2 from J; bases not matched to a gene: 1. The CDR3 here is CASSLAGTGAYEQYF. CDR3 nucleotide sequence: TGTGCCAGCAGCTTAGCCGGGACAGGGGCCTACGAGCAGTACTTC.

The chain is built from TRBV4-3 and TRBJ2-3; D remains ambiguous. The V and J ends lost 0 bases and 8 bases respectively, with 15 bases between them. Germline values: CDR1 LGHNA, CDR2 YSLEER. This CDR3 region has 15 residues. The CDR3 loop is CASSQEAGEAPTQYF. CDR3 DNA sequence: TGCGCCAGCAGCCAAGAGGCTGGTGAGGCGCCTACGCAGTATTTT.

As regards this clone: This specimen includes other DNA sequences encoding the same CDR3. V gene TRBV2 combines with J gene TRBJ1-1; unclear D gene. V was pared by 3 bases and J by 1 base, with 9 bases between. The V gene's germline CDR1 is SNHLY and CDR2 FYNNEI. This CDR3 is 14 amino acids long. CDR3 in DNA: TGTGCCAGCAGTGAGATGGGAAGGAACACTGAAGCTTTCTTT. Encoded protein: CASSEMGRNTEAFF.

This clone was counted a few times. V is TRBV18 and J is TRBJ1-2; no definite D call. This CDR3 has 13 residues. Germline assignment: CDR1 KGHSH and CDR2 LQKENI. Trimming took 2 bases from V and 8 from J, leaving 12 bases between them. As DNA, the CDR3 is TGTGCCAGCTCACCATATGGGATGGACGGCTACACCTTC. This translates into CASSPYGMDGYTF.

This clone was counted only a few times. This chain joins TRBV4-1 and TRBJ1-4, with 7 bases matching TRBD1. V was pared by 3 bases and J by 5 bases, with 3 bases of the junction left unmatched. Per germline, CDR1 MGHRA and CDR2 YSYEKL. The CDR3 runs 14 residues. The CDR3 DNA is TGCGCCAGCAGCCAGGGACAGAGGAATGAAAAACTGTTTTTT. This codes for CASSQGQRNEKLFF.